These 11 T cell receptor beta chains were all obtained from the same sample, sequenced in a study of blood T cell repertoires in COVID-19. Repertoires were generated with immunoSEQ multiplex PCR, while TCRdb's copy carries only in-frame clones and drops some. Among a few hundred thousand clones, roughly 88% were seen once, and the ten largest hold roughly a tenth. The sequencing input was peripheral blood. The receptors originated from a woman between 65 and 79 years old with COVID-19, enrolled during active disease.

The rearrangement joins TRBV5-6 to TRBJ1-1; tentatively, D is TRBD1 (5 bases). Germline V gives CDR1 SGHDT, CDR2 YYEEEE. Trimming left V 5 bases short and J 4 bases short, with 21 bases between. This CDR3 contains 16 residues. The CDR3 sequence is CASRLKYEAGGTEAFF. In DNA, the CDR3 is TGTGCCAGCAGATTAAAATATGAGGCGGGGGGCACTGAAGCTTTCTTT.

This clone was seen only once. The rearrangement joins TRBV3-1 (or the pseudogene TRBV3-2) to TRBJ2-5, with D possibly matching TRBD1 (5 bases). Germline CDR1 LGHDT, CDR2 YNNKEL (reference sequence). V was cut by 4 bases and J by 1 base, with 13 bases left in between. There are 15 residues in the CDR3. CDR3 sequence: CASSPRTYRQETQYF. CDR3 coding DNA: TGTGCCAGCAGCCCCCGGACATATCGCCAAGAGACCCAGTACTTC.

V is TRBV30 and J is TRBJ2-7; 9 nucleotides match TRBD2. The CDR3 runs 14 residues. CDR1 is GTSNPN and CDR2 is SVGIG in the germline V gene (reference sequence). The junction had 3 bases not matched to a gene; V was cut back by 2 bases and J by 1 base. The CDR3 is CAWSTLAGSYEQYF. CDR3 DNA: TGTGCCTGGAGTACGCTAGCGGGGTCCTACGAGCAGTACTTC.

This sequence joins TRBV30 and TRBJ2-1; 8 positions agree with TRBD2. The CDR3 is 12 residues long. V shed 5 bases and J 8 bases; nucleotides not matched to a gene: 5. In germline, CDR1 is GTSNPN, CDR2 SVGIG (reference sequence). In DNA, the CDR3 is TGTGCCTGGGTCGGGGGGGGTGATGAGCAGTTCTTC. It codes for CAWVGGGDEQFF.

The chain joins TRBV5-4 to TRBJ1-1, with 8 bases that match TRBD1. Germline CDR1 reads SGHNT; CDR2 reads YYREEE (reference sequence). J gave up 0 bases and V 9 bases, and 4 bases lay outside the gene matches. CDR3 length: 13 amino acids. The CDR3 bases are TGTGCCACCGGGACAGGCTTGAACACTGAAGCTTTCTTT. Residues: CATGTGLNTEAFF.

Only one count was recorded for this clone. V usage is TRBV5-1 and J usage is TRBJ1-2; D ambiguous. The germline gives CDR1 SGHRS, CDR2 YFSETQ. This CDR3 is 16 amino acids long. The V end lost 0 bases, the J end lost 5 bases, and 17 bases lay between the germline ends. DNA of the CDR3: TGCGCCAGCAGCTTGGAGGCAGGTTGGGCCCAATATGGCTACACCTTC. This sequence encodes CASSLEAGWAQYGYTF. Based on the CDR3 plus reference TRBV5-1 and TRBJ1-2, the full variable domain is KAGVTQTPRYLIKTRGQQVTLSCSPISGHRSVSWYQQTPGQGLQFLFEYFSETQRNKGNFPGRFSGRQFSNSRSEMNVSTLELGDSALYLCASSLEAGWAQYGYTFGSGTRLTVV.

V is TRBV11-1 and J is TRBJ2-7, with 11 bases matching TRBD2. The V gene end was trimmed by 5 bases and the J gene end by 3 bases; junction bases not matched to a gene: 3. The length of the CDR3 is 14 residues. In germline, CDR1 is SGHAT, CDR2 FQDESV (reference sequence). The CDR3 loop is CASSLGLAGYEQYF. CDR3 bases: TGTGCCAGCAGCCTAGGACTAGCGGGCTACGAGCAGTACTTC.

The J gene is TRBJ2-3, the V gene TRBV19; D possibly corresponds to TRBD1 (7 bases). There are 17 residues in the CDR3. Germline V gene data show CDR1 as LNHDA and CDR2 as SQIVND (reference sequence). Trimming stripped 0 bases from V and 3 bases from J, with 16 bases between. CDR3 nucleotides: TGTGCCAGTAGTATAGAGCAGGGGGGCGGCTCAACAGATACGCAGTATTTT. Encoded protein: CASSIEQGGGSTDTQYF.

The CDR3 sequence: CASSLVSGGQNSPLHF. The CDR3, as DNA: TGCGCCAGCAGCTTGGTTTCGGGGGGGCAGAATTCACCCCTCCACTTT. J is TRBJ1-6 and V is TRBV5-1, with a possible D match to TRBD1 (6 bases). The CDR3 contains 16 residues. Per the germline V gene, CDR1 is SGHRS and CDR2 is YFSETQ. The V end was cut by 0 bases, the J end by 7 bases, with 14 bases between.

The chain is built from TRBV12-3 or TRBV12-4 and TRBJ1-3, with D hard to call. Trimming stripped 4 bases from V and 4 bases from J, with 5 bases between. The CDR3 has 12 residues. CDR3 region: CASSSRGNTIYF. CDR3 DNA sequence: TGTGCCAGCAGTTCGCGCGGAAACACCATATATTTT.

This chain links TRBV2 with TRBJ1-6, with 8 bases aligning to TRBD1. Germline V gives CDR1 SNHLY, CDR2 FYNNEI. V lost 7 bases and J lost 10; bases outside the gene matches: 6. The CDR3 totals 13 residues. CDR3 region: CASKRQGLSPLHF. In DNA, the CDR3 is TGTGCCAGCAAGAGACAGGGGTTATCACCCCTCCACTTT.